The 21 T cell receptor beta chains presented below share a single source sample, sequenced in a study of Ad26.COV2.S vaccination and SARS-CoV-2 variants. Treatment described: some 20 received Ad26.COV2.S at low or high dose, single or two shots; about 5 received placebo; per-sample allocation not given. Sample collection was performed on day 63 after the first vaccine or placebo injection. The method was immunoSEQ multiplex PCR; TCRdb's version includes in-frame clones alone and lacks a portion of them. The sample yields around 400,000 clones, 75% to 90% seen once. The source material was peripheral blood, sampled in a trial of Ad26.COV2.S vaccine versus placebo. The receptor set was obtained from a person aged 18-60 years who received the Ad26.COV2.S COVID-19 vaccine or a placebo.

The chain is built from TRBV5-4 and TRBJ1-2; TRBD1 matches 7 bases. Losses at the gene ends were 0 bases for V and 7 bases for J; bases not matched to a gene: 0. This CDR3 has 12 amino acids. CDR1 SGHNT and CDR2 YYREEE come from the germline V gene (reference sequence). CDR3 coding DNA: TGTGCCAGCAGCTTGGACAGGGGTGGCTACACCTTC. It specifies CASSLDRGGYTF.

V gene TRBV7-2 combines with J gene TRBJ2-3; maybe TRBD2 (5 bases). The V end lost 1 base, the J end lost 0 bases, and 17 bases lay between the germline ends. The CDR3 totals 18 residues. Per germline, CDR1 SGHTA and CDR2 FQGNSA. CDR3 region: CASSLGRGSPKSTDTQYF. CDR3 nucleotides: TGTGCCAGCAGCTTAGGTCGGGGAAGCCCAAAAAGCACAGATACGCAGTATTTT.

The V call is TRBV19, the J call TRBJ2-7, with TRBD1 matching 9 bases. The length of the CDR3 is 15 residues. In germline, CDR1 is LNHDA, CDR2 SQIVND (reference sequence). V lost 4 bases to trimming and J lost 2 bases; unmatched junction nucleotides: 6. The CDR3 DNA is TGTGCCAGTAGTAACCGCGGGACAGGGCCCTACGAGCAGTACTTC. This sequence encodes CASSNRGTGPYEQYF.

In its sample, this clone was seen once. The V and J genes are TRBV29-1 and TRBJ1-2; the D gene is possibly TRBD1 (6 bases). CDR3 length: 13 amino acids. Germline CDR1 and CDR2: SQVTM and ANQGSEA. The V end lost 6 bases, the J end lost 1 base, and 12 bases lay between the germline ends. CDR3 coding DNA: TGCAGCGTGCGGACAGCACGTAACTATGGCTACACCTTC. It codes for CSVRTARNYGYTF.

The DNA for the CDR3 is TGTGCCAGCAGTTACTCAGGTTTGGGTGAAAAACTGTTTTTT. Translation gives CASSYSGLGEKLFF. The V call is TRBV6-5, the J call TRBJ1-4; D not certain. Germline lookup yields CDR1 MNHEY and CDR2 SVGAGI. Deletions cut 0 bases from V and 7 bases from J, with 9 bases between. CDR3 length: 14 amino acids.

The CDR3 sequence: CASSESQGPPYEQYF. CDR3 DNA: TGTGCCAGCAGTGAATCCCAGGGGCCTCCCTACGAGCAGTACTTC. The V and J genes are TRBV6-1 and TRBJ2-7; a possible D gene is TRBD1 (6 bases). The V gene lost 2 bases and the J gene lost 2 bases, with 13 bases spanning the gap. This CDR3 region has 15 residues. Germline V lookup: CDR1 MNHNS, CDR2 SASEGT.

The chain joins TRBV4-1 to TRBJ2-4, with 7 bases lining up with TRBD1. The V and J ends lost 0 bases and 11 bases, in that order; junction bases with no gene match: 19. This CDR3 region has 18 residues. Germline CDR1 reads MGHRA; CDR2 reads YSYEKL. This chain's CDR3 is CASSQDNRFGTAVRVQYF. In DNA, the CDR3 is TGCGCCAGCAGCCAAGATAATCGGTTCGGGACAGCGGTTCGAGTTCAGTACTTC.

The V gene is TRBV5-1, the J gene TRBJ2-5, with D perhaps matching TRBD1 or TRBD2 (5 bases each). The length of the CDR3 is 14 residues. The ends were cut back, 3 bases at V and 4 bases at J, with 13 bases in the middle. CDR1 and CDR2 from the germline V gene are SGHRS and YFSETQ. CDR3 protein: CASSSPGRGETQYF. In DNA, the CDR3 is TGCGCCAGCAGCTCTCCGGGAAGGGGAGAGACCCAGTACTTC.

The chain is built from TRBV19 and TRBJ2-3; D is undetermined. The CDR3 runs to 12 residues. V lost 3 bases, J lost 2 bases, and 3 bases lay in between. Germline assignment: CDR1 LNHDA and CDR2 SQIVND (reference sequence). The CDR3 DNA follows: TGTGCCAGTAGTATCGACACAGATACGCAGTATTTT. Translation gives CASSIDTDTQYF.

V is TRBV19 and J is TRBJ1-1, with 9 bases identical to TRBD1. The trim removed 5 bases at V and 3 bases at J, leaving 13 bases unmatched. The CDR3 consists of 17 residues. From germline, CDR1 is LNHDA and CDR2 SQIVND (reference sequence). Here the CDR3 reads CASSPRTGERLDTEAFF. CDR3 DNA: TGTGCCAGTAGTCCCCGGACAGGGGAGCGTTTAGACACTGAAGCTTTCTTT.

The rearrangement uses TRBV5-4 and TRBJ1-1; D perhaps matches TRBD1 (6 bases). Trimming took off 6 bases at V and 6 bases at J, with 18 bases between the two ends. CDR3 length: 14 amino acids. CDR1 is SGHNT and CDR2 is YYREEE in the germline V gene (reference sequence). The CDR3 coding sequence is TGTGCCAGCATAAAATCGGGGGCAGCGTCTGAAGCTTTCTTT. Translating it yields CASIKSGAASEAFF.

This chain joins TRBV5-1 and TRBJ2-1; tentatively, D is TRBD1 or TRBD2 (5 bases each). V gave up 0 bases and J gave up 7 bases, with 11 bases separating them. The CDR3 totals 14 residues. Germline V gives CDR1 SGHRS, CDR2 YFSETQ. The CDR3 reads CASSLAFEGNEQFF. CDR3 nucleotide sequence: TGCGCCAGCAGCTTGGCGTTTGAGGGGAATGAGCAGTTCTTC.

The rearrangement joins TRBV30 to TRBJ2-1; D is undetermined. The germline V gene has CDR1 GTSNPN and CDR2 SVGIG (reference sequence). The CDR3 has 14 amino acids. Trimming shortened V by 0 bases and J by 5 bases, and 11 bases separated the two germline ends. CDR3 amino acids: CAWSVGSPNNEQFF. The CDR3 nucleotides are TGTGCCTGGAGTGTAGGGTCCCCAAACAATGAGCAGTTCTTC.

This sequence joins TRBV4-3 and TRBJ2-7, with TRBD2 matching over 12 bases. Germline V lookup: CDR1 LGHNA, CDR2 YSLEER. The CDR3 sequence is 19 residues long. The V segment lost 6 bases and the J segment 0 bases; nucleotides outside the gene matches: 15. CDR3 nucleotides: TGCGCCAGCAGTCACCGGGGTTCGACTAGCGGGAGCCACTCCTACGAGCAGTACTTC. Amino acids: CASSHRGSTSGSHSYEQYF.

Regarding this clone: Additional DNA sequences in this sample encode the identical CDR3. The gene calls are TRBV2 and TRBJ1-2; no clear D. Trimming pared 3 bases from V and 4 bases from J, leaving 3 bases between. The CDR3 is made up of 11 amino acids. Germline V gene lookup returns CDR1 SNHLY and CDR2 FYNNEI. CDR3: CASSEGYGYTF. The CDR3 DNA reads as TGTGCCAGCAGTGAGGGCTATGGCTACACCTTC.

The rearrangement links TRBV5-1 to TRBJ2-1, with D possibly being TRBD2 (5 bases). The CDR3 consists of 14 residues. Trimming took off 0 bases at V and 8 bases at J, with 12 bases between the two ends. From germline, CDR1 is SGHRS and CDR2 YFSETQ. CDR3 residues: CASSLVKDLDEQFF. The CDR3 bases are TGCGCCAGCAGCTTGGTGAAGGACTTGGATGAGCAGTTCTTC.

The chain uses TRBV27 and TRBJ2-1; 8 nucleotides align to TRBD2. The V and J ends lost 4 bases and 3 bases, in that order; junction bases with no gene match: 8. This CDR3 contains 16 residues. The germline V gene encodes CDR1 MNHEY and CDR2 SMNVEV (reference sequence). CDR3 nucleotides: TGTGCCAGCAGTTCGCGGGAGGCCCAATTCTACAATGAGCAGTTCTTC. Its translation: CASSSREAQFYNEQFF.

J is TRBJ1-2 and V is TRBV4-3; a possible D gene is TRBD1 (6 bases). V lost 1 base and J 7 bases, leaving 13 bases between the germline ends. The CDR3 has 14 amino acids. Per germline, CDR1 LGHNA and CDR2 YSLEER. In DNA form, the CDR3 reads TGCGCCAGCAGCCAAGGCGGCCAGGGGTCTGGCTACACCTTC. It specifies CASSQGGQGSGYTF.

The chain recombines TRBV6-5 with TRBJ2-3; the D is unclear. V gave up 8 bases and J gave up 6 bases, with 9 bases separating them. CDR1 and CDR2 (germline): MNHEY, SVGAGI. This CDR3 has 11 residues. CDR3 sequence: CASGTSDTQYF. CDR3 sequence (DNA): TGTGCCAGCGGAACAAGCGATACGCAGTATTTT.

The rearrangement links TRBV15 to TRBJ2-1; 10 bases map to TRBD2. The trim removed 0 bases at V and 9 bases at J, leaving 8 bases unmatched. This CDR3 region has 16 residues. CDR1 is LNHNV, CDR2 YYDKDF, per germline (reference sequence). The CDR3 spells CATSRDQREGLSEQFF. The CDR3 bases are TGTGCCACCAGCAGAGATCAGCGGGAGGGTTTGAGTGAGCAGTTCTTC.

The V and J genes are TRBV6-2 or TRBV6-3 and TRBJ2-3; D may be TRBD2 (5 bases). V was clipped by 4 bases and J by 2 bases, with 13 bases between them. The germline CDR1 and CDR2 sequences are MNHEY and SVGEGT. The CDR3 loop spans 15 amino acids. The CDR3 DNA reads TGTGCCAGCAGTTTCGCGGAGGTTTCCACAGATACGCAGTATTTT. Amino acids: CASSFAEVSTDTQYF.